These 15 T cell receptor beta chains were all obtained from the same sample, sequenced in a study of cytomegalovirus exposure and HLA in healthy donors. With 60 Vbeta and 13 Jbeta primers, the PCR was carried out. Sequencing was performed with immunoSEQ multiplex PCR; in TCRdb, only in-frame clones are kept and a portion is missing. The table records some 98,000 clones, over 70% of them present only once. Sequencing was carried out using PBMCs. The receptors originated from a man younger than 35 in good health and CMV-seropositive.

Only one count was recorded for this clone. V and J are TRBV2 and TRBJ2-3, with a weak D call TRBD2 (6 bases). The CDR3 extends over 16 amino acids. CDR1 and CDR2 from the germline V gene are SNHLY and FYNNEI. V lost 2 bases and J 4 bases, leaving 16 bases between the germline ends. The CDR3 DNA reads TGTGCCAGCAGTGAATGGCGGGGAATGCATCCAGATACGCAGTATTTT. It yields the protein CASSEWRGMHPDTQYF.

V and J are TRBV5-1 and TRBJ1-2, with TRBD1 identical over 9 bases. Germline V gene sequence: CDR1 SGHRS, CDR2 YFSETQ. The CDR3 runs to 16 residues. V gave up 3 bases and J gave up 6 bases; unmatched junction bases: 12. Here the CDR3 reads CASSSGSTRTGDGYTF. DNA of the CDR3: TGCGCCAGCAGCTCTGGGAGTACCCGGACAGGGGATGGCTACACCTTC. Variable domain in full (rest from reference TRBV5-1 and TRBJ1-2): KAGVTQTPRYLIKTRGQQVTLSCSPISGHRSVSWYQQTPGQGLQFLFEYFSETQRNKGNFPGRFSGRQFSNSRSEMNVSTLELGDSALYLCASSSGSTRTGDGYTFGSGTRLTVV.

The rearrangement joins TRBV19 to TRBJ1-1; TRBD1 might be the D (5 bases). Germline V CDR1 and CDR2: LNHDA, SQIVND (reference sequence). This CDR3 has 17 amino acids. V lost 0 bases to trimming and J lost 1 base, with 15 bases between them. This chain's CDR3 is CASSIDARGTANTEAFF. Written as DNA, the CDR3 is TGTGCCAGTAGTATAGATGCGCGCGGGACGGCGAACACTGAAGCTTTCTTT.

The chain combines TRBV6-1 with TRBJ2-3; D possibly corresponds to TRBD2 (6 bases). Germline-derived CDR1 and CDR2 are MNHNS and SASEGT. V lost 3 bases, J lost 8 bases, and 15 bases lay in between. This CDR3 is 14 amino acids long. As DNA, the CDR3 is TGTGCCAGCAGTGATGGAGCGGGTGCAGGTACGCAGTATTTT. Protein sequence: CASSDGAGAGTQYF.

Written as DNA, the CDR3 is TGTGCCAGTAGAGGGAGACAGGGGATTACTGAAGCTTTCTTT. It translates to CASRGRQGITEAFF. The rearrangement uses TRBV19 and TRBJ1-1; 8 nucleotides match TRBD1. From germline, CDR1 is LNHDA and CDR2 SQIVND (reference sequence). Trimming took 6 bases from V and 5 from J; bases not matched to a gene: 8. CDR3 length: 14 residues.

The chain uses TRBV7-6 and TRBJ2-3, with 9 nucleotides matching TRBD2. This CDR3 spans 18 amino acids. Germline loops: CDR1 SGHVS, CDR2 FNYEAQ. Trimming at V came to 0 bases and at J to 1 base, leaving 8 bases not matched to a gene. The CDR3 coding sequence is TGTGCCAGCAGCTTAGCCGGGCGGGGGGGATGGGGCACAGATACGCAGTATTTT. Residues: CASSLAGRGGWGTDTQYF.

This CDR3 reads CASSLEIAGTYNSPLHF. Here the CDR3 DNA reads TGTGCCAGCAGCTTAGAAATCGCAGGAACATATAATTCACCCCTCCACTTT. The chain recombines TRBV7-8 with TRBJ1-6; D is ambiguous. Germline V lookup: CDR1 SGHVS, CDR2 FQNEAQ. The CDR3 extends over 17 amino acids. The germline V and J ends were trimmed by 1 base and 4 bases, with 14 bases remaining between them. The full variable domain, with the rest looked up from reference TRBV7-8 and TRBJ1-6, is GAGVSQSPRYKVAKRGQDVALRCDPISGHVSLFWYQQALGQGPEFLTYFQNEAQLDKSGLPSDRFFAERPEGSVSTLKIQRTQQEDSAVYLCASSLEIAGTYNSPLHFGNGTRLTVT.

This clone came up a few times. The chain recombines TRBV6-4 with TRBJ1-2; the D gene is possibly TRBD1 (6 bases). CDR1 and CDR2 (germline): MRHNA, SNTAGT. V was trimmed by 6 bases and J by 4 bases, leaving 15 bases between them. The CDR3 consists of 14 residues. This CDR3 is CASSPGQSSYGYTF. The CDR3 coding sequence is TGTGCCAGCAGCCCCGGACAGTCCTCCTATGGCTACACCTTC.

This chain links TRBV7-9 with TRBJ2-5, with 10 bases that match TRBD2. V shed 3 bases and J 5 bases; nucleotides not matched to a gene: 9. This CDR3 comprises 16 residues. Germline CDR1 SEHNR, CDR2 FQNEAQ (reference sequence). The CDR3 loop is CASSFGAGGPGETQYF. DNA of the CDR3: TGTGCCAGCAGCTTTGGAGCGGGGGGGCCAGGGGAGACCCAGTACTTC.

The V gene is TRBV7-6, the J gene TRBJ1-4; D is unclear. The CDR3 is 15 residues long. Trimming shortened V by 1 base and J by 0 bases, and 6 bases separated the two germline ends. Germline CDR1 is SGHVS and CDR2 is FNYEAQ. As DNA, the CDR3 is TGTGCCAGCAGCTTAGACAGCTCAACTAATGAAAAACTGTTTTTT. Encoded protein: CASSLDSSTNEKLFF.

The gene calls are TRBV5-1 and TRBJ2-5; 12 bases fit TRBD2. The CDR3 length is 18 residues. Looked up from germline, CDR1 is SGHRS and CDR2 is YFSETQ. Losses at the gene ends were 1 base for V and 5 bases for J; bases not matched to a gene: 12. CDR3 loop: CASSLISASGGARETQYF. The CDR3 bases are TGCGCCAGCAGCTTGATTTCCGCTAGCGGGGGGGCCCGGGAGACCCAGTACTTC.

The genes are TRBV18 and TRBJ2-7; 7 bases fit TRBD1. The J segment lost 7 bases and the V segment lost 6 bases, leaving 9 bases of the junction unmatched. Germline V gene data show CDR1 as KGHSH and CDR2 as LQKENI. The CDR3 extends over 13 amino acids. CDR3 loop: CASSYGQAGEQYF. CDR3 nucleotide sequence: TGTGCCAGCTCCTATGGACAGGCAGGGGAGCAGTACTTC.

The V call is TRBV6-6, the J call TRBJ2-7; TRBD1 aligns across 8 bases. The V gene's germline CDR1 is MNHNY and CDR2 SVGAGI (reference sequence). The trim removed 5 bases at V and 6 bases at J, leaving 6 bases unmatched. The CDR3 has 13 residues. For the CDR3, the DNA is TGTGCCAGCAGTGCCGACAGGGGAGGCGAGCAGTACTTC. It is translated as CASSADRGGEQYF.

This clone was counted between two and nine times. V gene TRBV9 combines with J gene TRBJ2-5; 8 positions match TRBD1. Germline CDR1 SGDLS, CDR2 YYNGEE. V dropped 4 bases and J dropped 2; count of bases not matched to a gene: 10. The CDR3 spans 16 residues. This chain's CDR3 is CASSTETGDSQETQYF. CDR3 nucleotide sequence: TGTGCCAGCAGCACTGAGACAGGGGATTCGCAAGAGACCCAGTACTTC.

V is TRBV7-9 and J is TRBJ2-4; tentatively, D is TRBD2 (5 bases). Germline V gene sequence: CDR1 SEHNR, CDR2 FQNEAQ (reference sequence). This CDR3 contains 12 residues. V was shortened by 5 bases and J by 6 bases, with 8 bases between the two germline ends. CDR3 nucleotide sequence: TGTGCCAGCAGCCCGGACTTAAACATTCAGTACTTC. This codes for CASSPDLNIQYF.